This T cell receptor (beta chain) is from a study of T cell repertoires in cytomegalovirus infection. Study-wide findings and caveats: Cumulated frequencies of public TCR beta families served to identify carriers of CMV plus the relevant HLA.

TCRdb processed the reads anew with MiXCR; each CDR3 protein has one entry. The repertoire has 200,000 to 250,000 distinct CDR3 sequences, over 20% of them found once; the top ten carry 15% to 20%. The CDR3 loop spans 15 amino acids. Germline V gives CDR1 ENHRY, CDR2 SYGVKD. Comment on this clonotype: Antigen unknown. This sequence may be a read error, since a much larger clone differs from it by one base.

This receptor was taken from a human donor in good health (CMV status not recorded). Some clones in this sample may be carry-over from other donors' samples. Sample: CD8+ T cells from PBMCs. This chain uses TRBV10-3 with TRBJ2-1; D possibly corresponds to TRBD2 (6 bases). CDR3 region: CVISLAGTPADEQFF. The CDR3 coding sequence is TGTGTCATCAGTCTCGCCGGGACTCCCGCCGATGAGCAGTTCTTC.